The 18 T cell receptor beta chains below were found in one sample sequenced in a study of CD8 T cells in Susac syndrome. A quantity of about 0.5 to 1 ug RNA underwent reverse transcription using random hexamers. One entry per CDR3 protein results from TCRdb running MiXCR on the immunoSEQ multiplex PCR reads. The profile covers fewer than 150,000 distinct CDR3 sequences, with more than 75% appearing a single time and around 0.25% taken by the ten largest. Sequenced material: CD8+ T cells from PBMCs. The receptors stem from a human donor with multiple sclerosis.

The CDR3 region has the DNA TGTGCCAGCAGTCTCTCCTTAACTCTTGCAGATACGCAGTATTTT. Translating gives CASSLSLTLADTQYF. The chain couples TRBV28 to TRBJ2-3, with D unclear. CDR3 size: 15 residues. The V gene lost 5 bases and the J gene lost 4 bases, with 16 bases spanning the gap. Germline CDR1 reads MDHEN; CDR2 reads SYDVKM. The entire variable domain, with the rest obtained from reference TRBV28 and TRBJ2-3, is as follows: DVKVTQSSRYLVKRTGEKVFLECVQDMDHENMFWYRQDPGLGLRLIYFSYDVKMKEKGDIPEGYSVSREKKERFSLILESASTNQTSMYLCASSLSLTLADTQYFGPGTRLTVL.

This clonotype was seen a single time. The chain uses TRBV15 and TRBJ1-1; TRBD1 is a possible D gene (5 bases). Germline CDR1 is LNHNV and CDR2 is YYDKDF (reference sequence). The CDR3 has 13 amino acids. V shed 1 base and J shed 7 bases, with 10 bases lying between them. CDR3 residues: CATSRAAGNEAFF. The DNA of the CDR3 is TGTGCCACCAGCAGAGCGGCAGGGAATGAAGCTTTCTTT.

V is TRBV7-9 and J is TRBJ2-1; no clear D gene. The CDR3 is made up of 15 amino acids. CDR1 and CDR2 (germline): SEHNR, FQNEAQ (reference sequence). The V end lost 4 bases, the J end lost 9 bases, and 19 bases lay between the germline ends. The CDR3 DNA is TGTGCCAGCAGCTCCAGAGAAGTTCTGCAGGTTGAGCAGTTCTTC. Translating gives CASSSREVLQVEQFF.

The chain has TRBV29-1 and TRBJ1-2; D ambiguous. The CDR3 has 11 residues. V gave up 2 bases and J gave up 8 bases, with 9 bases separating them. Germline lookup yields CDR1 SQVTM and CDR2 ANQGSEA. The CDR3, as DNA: TGCAGCGTTGAATGGCTCGGAGGCTACACCTTC. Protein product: CSVEWLGGYTF.

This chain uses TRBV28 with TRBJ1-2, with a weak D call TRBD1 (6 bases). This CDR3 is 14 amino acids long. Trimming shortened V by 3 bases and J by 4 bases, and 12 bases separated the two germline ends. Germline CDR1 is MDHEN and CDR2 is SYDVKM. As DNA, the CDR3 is TGTGCCAGCAGTTTCGGCAGGGGTATCTATGGCTACACCTTC. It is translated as CASSFGRGIYGYTF.

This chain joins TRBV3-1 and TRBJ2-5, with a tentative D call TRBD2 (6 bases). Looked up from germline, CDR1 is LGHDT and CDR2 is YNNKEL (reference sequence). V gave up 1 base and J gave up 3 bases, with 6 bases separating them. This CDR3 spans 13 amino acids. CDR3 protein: CASSQGLEETQYF. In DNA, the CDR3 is TGTGCCAGCAGCCAAGGACTAGAAGAGACCCAGTACTTC.

DNA of the CDR3: TGCAGCGTTGACCTGGACACTGAAGCTTTCTTT. Its protein product is CSVDLDTEAFF. V and J are TRBV29-1 and TRBJ1-1; D not certain. The CDR3 contains 11 residues. CDR1 is SQVTM and CDR2 is ANQGSEA in the germline V gene. V gave up 3 bases and J gave up 3 bases, with 5 bases separating them.

The CDR3 DNA reads TGTGCCAGCGAGTTTGGAGTATCGAACACCGGGGAGCTGTTTTTT. It yields the protein CASEFGVSNTGELFF. V usage is TRBV2 and J usage is TRBJ2-2; D gene ambiguous. Trimming removed 8 bases at V and 0 bases at J, with 13 bases between. The length of the CDR3 is 15 residues. Germline V gene sequence: CDR1 SNHLY, CDR2 FYNNEI.

CDR3 residues: CACTEGTSDTDTQYF. CDR3 DNA: TGTGCCTGTACCGAAGGGACTAGCGACACAGATACGCAGTATTTT. The V gene is TRBV30, the J gene TRBJ2-3, with 10 bases identical to TRBD2. V lost 6 bases to trimming and J lost 2 bases; unmatched junction nucleotides: 8. The CDR3 is made up of 15 amino acids. Germline V gives CDR1 GTSNPN, CDR2 SVGIG (reference sequence).

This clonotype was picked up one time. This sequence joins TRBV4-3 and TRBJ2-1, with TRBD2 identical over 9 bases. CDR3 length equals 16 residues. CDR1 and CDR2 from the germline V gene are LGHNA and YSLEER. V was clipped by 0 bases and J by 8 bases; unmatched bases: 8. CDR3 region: CASSQEGGLASDEQFF. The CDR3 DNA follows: TGCGCCAGCAGCCAAGAAGGGGGACTAGCAAGCGATGAGCAGTTCTTC.

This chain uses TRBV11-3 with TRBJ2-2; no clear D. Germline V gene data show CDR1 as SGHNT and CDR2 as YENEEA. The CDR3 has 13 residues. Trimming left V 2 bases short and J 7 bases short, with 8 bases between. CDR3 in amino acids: CASSLRINGELFF. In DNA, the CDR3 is TGTGCCAGCAGCTTAAGGATCAACGGGGAGCTGTTTTTT.

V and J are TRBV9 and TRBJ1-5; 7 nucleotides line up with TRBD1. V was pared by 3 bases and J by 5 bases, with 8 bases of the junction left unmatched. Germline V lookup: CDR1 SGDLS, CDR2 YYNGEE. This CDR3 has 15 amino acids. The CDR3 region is CASSADRAHDQPQHF. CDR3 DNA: TGTGCCAGCAGCGCAGACAGGGCCCATGATCAGCCCCAGCATTTT.

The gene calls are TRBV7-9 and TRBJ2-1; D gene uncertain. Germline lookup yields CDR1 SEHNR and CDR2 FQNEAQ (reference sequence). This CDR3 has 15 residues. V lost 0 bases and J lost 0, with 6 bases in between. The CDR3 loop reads CASSLAEHSYNEQFF. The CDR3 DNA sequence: TGTGCCAGCAGCTTAGCGGAACACTCCTACAATGAGCAGTTCTTC. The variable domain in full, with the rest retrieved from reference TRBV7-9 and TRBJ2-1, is DTGVSQNPRHKITKRGQNVTFRCDPISEHNRLYWYRQTLGQGPEFLTYFQNEAQLEKSRLLSDRFSAERPKGSFSTLEIQRTEQGDSAMYLCASSLAEHSYNEQFFGPGTRLTVL.

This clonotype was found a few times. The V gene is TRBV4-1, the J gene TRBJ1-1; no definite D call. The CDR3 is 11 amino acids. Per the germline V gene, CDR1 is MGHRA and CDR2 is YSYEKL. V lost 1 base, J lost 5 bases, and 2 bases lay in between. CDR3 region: CASSQGTEAFF. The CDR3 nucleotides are TGCGCCAGCAGCCAAGGGACTGAAGCTTTCTTT.

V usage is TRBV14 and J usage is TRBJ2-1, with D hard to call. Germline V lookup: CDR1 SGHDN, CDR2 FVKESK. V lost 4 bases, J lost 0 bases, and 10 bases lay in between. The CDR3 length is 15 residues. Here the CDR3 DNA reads TGTGCCAGCAGCCGCACCATTGACTCCTACAATGAGCAGTTCTTC. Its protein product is CASSRTIDSYNEQFF.

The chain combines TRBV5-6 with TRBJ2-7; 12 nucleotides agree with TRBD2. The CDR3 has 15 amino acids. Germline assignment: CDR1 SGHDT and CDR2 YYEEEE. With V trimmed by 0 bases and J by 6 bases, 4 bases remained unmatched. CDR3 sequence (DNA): TGTGCCAGCAGCTTGGGACTAGCGGGAGCCCTCGAGCAGTACTTC. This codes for CASSLGLAGALEQYF.

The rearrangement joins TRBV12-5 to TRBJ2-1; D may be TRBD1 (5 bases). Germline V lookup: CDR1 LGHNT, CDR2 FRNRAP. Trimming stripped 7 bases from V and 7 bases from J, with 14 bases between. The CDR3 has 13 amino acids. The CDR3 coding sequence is TGTGCTAGTGCCCTGGGGCTCCTGAATGAGCAGTTCTTC. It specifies CASALGLLNEQFF.

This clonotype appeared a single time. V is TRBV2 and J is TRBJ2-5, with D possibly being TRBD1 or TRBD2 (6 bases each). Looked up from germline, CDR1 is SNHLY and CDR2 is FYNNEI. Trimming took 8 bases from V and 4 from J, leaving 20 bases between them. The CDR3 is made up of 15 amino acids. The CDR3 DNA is TGTGCCAGCGCCCCCGGGGAGGACAGAGCAGAGACCCAGTACTTC. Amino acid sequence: CASAPGEDRAETQYF.